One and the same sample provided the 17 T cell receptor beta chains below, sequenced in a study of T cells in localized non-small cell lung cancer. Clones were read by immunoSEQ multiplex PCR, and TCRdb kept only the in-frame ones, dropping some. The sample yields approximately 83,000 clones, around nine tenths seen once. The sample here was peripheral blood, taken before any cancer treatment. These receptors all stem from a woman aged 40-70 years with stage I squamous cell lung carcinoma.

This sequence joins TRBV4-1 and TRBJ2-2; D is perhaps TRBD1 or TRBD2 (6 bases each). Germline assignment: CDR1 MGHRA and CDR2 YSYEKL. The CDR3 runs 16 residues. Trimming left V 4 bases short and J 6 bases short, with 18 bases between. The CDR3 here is CASSPNWGAVSGELFF. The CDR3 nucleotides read TGCGCCAGCAGCCCTAACTGGGGGGCGGTCTCCGGGGAGCTGTTTTTT.

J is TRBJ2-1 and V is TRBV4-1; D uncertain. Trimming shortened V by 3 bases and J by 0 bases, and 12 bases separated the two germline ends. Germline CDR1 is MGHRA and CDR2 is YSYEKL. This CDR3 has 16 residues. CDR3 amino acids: CASSHPGVRSYNEQFF. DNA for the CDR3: TGCGCCAGCAGCCATCCCGGTGTTCGCTCCTACAATGAGCAGTTCTTC.

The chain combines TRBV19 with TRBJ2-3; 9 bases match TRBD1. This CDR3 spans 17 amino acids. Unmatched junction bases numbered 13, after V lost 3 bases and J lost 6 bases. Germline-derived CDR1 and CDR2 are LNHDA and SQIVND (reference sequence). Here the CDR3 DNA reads TGTGCCAGTAGTATTAGGCTCTGGGGACAGGGTAGGGATACGCAGTATTTT. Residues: CASSIRLWGQGRDTQYF.

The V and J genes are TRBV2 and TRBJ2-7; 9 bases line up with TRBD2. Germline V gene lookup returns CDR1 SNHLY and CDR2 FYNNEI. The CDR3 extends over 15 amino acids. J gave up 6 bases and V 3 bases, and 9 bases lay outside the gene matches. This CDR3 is CASSENLAGLGEQYF. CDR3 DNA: TGTGCCAGCAGTGAGAACCTAGCGGGGCTAGGCGAGCAGTACTTC.

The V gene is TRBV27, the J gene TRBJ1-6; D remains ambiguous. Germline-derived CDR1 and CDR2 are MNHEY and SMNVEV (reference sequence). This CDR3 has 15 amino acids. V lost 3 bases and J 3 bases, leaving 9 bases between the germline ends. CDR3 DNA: TGTGCCAGCAGTTTGAACAAAAACTATAATTCACCCCTCCACTTT. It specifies CASSLNKNYNSPLHF.

The CDR3 DNA reads as TGCGCCAGCAGACCACAGGAGCGCTCCTACGAGCAGTACTTC. It translates to CASRPQERSYEQYF. The chain joins TRBV5-1 to TRBJ2-7; D may be TRBD1 (5 bases). The ends were cut back, 5 bases at V and 0 bases at J, with 12 bases in the middle. The germline V gene has CDR1 SGHRS and CDR2 YFSETQ. The CDR3 sequence is 14 residues long.

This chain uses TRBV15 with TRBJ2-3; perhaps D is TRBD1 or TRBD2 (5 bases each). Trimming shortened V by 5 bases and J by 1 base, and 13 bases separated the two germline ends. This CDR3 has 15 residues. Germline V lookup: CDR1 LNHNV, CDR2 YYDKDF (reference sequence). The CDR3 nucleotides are TGTGCCACCAGCGGGGGTGGCAGGGGCACAGATACGCAGTATTTT. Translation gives CATSGGGRGTDTQYF.

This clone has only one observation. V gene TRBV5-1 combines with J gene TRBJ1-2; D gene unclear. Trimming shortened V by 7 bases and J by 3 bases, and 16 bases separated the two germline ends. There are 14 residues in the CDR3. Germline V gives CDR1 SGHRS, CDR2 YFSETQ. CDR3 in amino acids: CASRTIVGDYGYTF. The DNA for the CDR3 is TGCGCCAGCCGCACCATTGTTGGTGACTATGGCTACACCTTC.

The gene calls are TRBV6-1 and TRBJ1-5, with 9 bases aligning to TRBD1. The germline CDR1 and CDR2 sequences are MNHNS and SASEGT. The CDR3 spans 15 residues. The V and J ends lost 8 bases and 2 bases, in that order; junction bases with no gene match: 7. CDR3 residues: CASVDRGGGNQPQHF. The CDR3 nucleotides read TGTGCCAGCGTGGACAGGGGTGGGGGCAATCAGCCCCAGCATTTT.

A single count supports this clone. The CDR3 DNA reads as TGTGCCAGCAGCTTAGTGGGACCAAACAATGAGCAGTTCTTC. Translating gives CASSLVGPNNEQFF. This chain links TRBV7-3 with TRBJ2-1, with D possibly being TRBD1 or TRBD2 (5 bases each). Trimming stripped 2 bases from V and 5 bases from J, with 10 bases between. Germline V CDR1 and CDR2: SGHTA, FQGTGA. CDR3 length: 14 amino acids.

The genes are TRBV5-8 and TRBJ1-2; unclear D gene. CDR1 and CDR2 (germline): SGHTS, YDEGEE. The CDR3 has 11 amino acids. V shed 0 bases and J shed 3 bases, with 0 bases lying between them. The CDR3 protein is CASSLDYGYTF. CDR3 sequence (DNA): TGTGCCAGCAGCTTGGACTATGGCTACACCTTC.

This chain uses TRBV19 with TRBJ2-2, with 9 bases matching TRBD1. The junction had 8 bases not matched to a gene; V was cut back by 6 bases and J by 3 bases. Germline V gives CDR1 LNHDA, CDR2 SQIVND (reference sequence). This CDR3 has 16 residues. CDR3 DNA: TGTGCCAGTAGCCGGGGGACAGGGTATGACACCGGGGAGCTGTTTTTT. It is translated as CASSRGTGYDTGELFF.

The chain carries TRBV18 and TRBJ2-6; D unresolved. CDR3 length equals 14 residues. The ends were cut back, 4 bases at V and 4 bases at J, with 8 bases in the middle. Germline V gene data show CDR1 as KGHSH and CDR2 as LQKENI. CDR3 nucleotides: TGTGCCAGCTCACGATCTGCGGGGGCCAACGTCCTGACTTTC. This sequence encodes CASSRSAGANVLTF.

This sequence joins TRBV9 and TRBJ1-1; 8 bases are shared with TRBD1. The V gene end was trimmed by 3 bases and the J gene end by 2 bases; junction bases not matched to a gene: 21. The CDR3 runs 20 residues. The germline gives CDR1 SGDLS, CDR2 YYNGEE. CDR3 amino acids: CASSDKTTPGQAGGNTEAFF. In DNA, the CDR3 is TGTGCCAGCAGCGATAAAACGACCCCGGGACAGGCAGGAGGAAACACTGAAGCTTTCTTT.

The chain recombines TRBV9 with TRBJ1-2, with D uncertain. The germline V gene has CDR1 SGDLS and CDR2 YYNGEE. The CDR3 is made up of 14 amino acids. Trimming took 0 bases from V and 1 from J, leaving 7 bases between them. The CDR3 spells CASSVDLGNYGYTF. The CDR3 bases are TGTGCCAGCAGCGTAGACCTGGGTAACTATGGCTACACCTTC. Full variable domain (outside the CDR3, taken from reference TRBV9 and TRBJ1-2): DSGVTQTPKHLITATGQRVTLRCSPRSGDLSVYWYQQSLDQGLQFLIQYYNGEERAKGNILERFSAQQFPDLHSELNLSSLELGDSALYFCASSVDLGNYGYTFGSGTRLTVV.

The CDR3 reads CAWRSQGLTTTGELFF. The CDR3 nucleotides read TGTGCCTGGAGGAGTCAGGGACTCACCACGACCGGGGAGCTGTTTTTT. The J gene is TRBJ2-2, the V gene TRBV30, with a possible D match to TRBD2 (6 bases). CDR3 length equals 16 residues. Trimming removed 3 bases from V and 5 bases from J, with 19 bases in between. From germline, CDR1 is GTSNPN and CDR2 SVGIG (reference sequence). Drawing the rest from reference TRBV30 and TRBJ2-2, the complete variable domain is SQTIHQWPATLVQPVGSPLSLECTVEGTSNPNLYWYRQAAGRGLQLLFYSVGIGQISSEVPQNLSASRPQDRQFILSSKKLLLSDSGFYLCAWRSQGLTTTGELFFGEGSRLTVL.

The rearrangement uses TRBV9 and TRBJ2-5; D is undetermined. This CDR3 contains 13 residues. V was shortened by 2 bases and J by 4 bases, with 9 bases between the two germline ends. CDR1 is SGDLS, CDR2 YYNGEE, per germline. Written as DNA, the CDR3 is TGTGCCAGCAGCGTTCACCTATCAGAGACCCAGTACTTC. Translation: CASSVHLSETQYF.